This entry lists 11 T cell receptor beta chains sequenced from one sample in a study of blood T cell repertoires in COVID-19. The assay was immunoSEQ multiplex PCR, and TCRdb's table has in-frame clones only and misses some. Among about 76,000 clones, 70% to 90% were seen once, and the ten largest hold approximately 11%. The sample was peripheral blood. The origin of the receptors is a man between 60 and 75 years old with COVID-19, enrolled during active disease.

This clone appeared a single time. The CDR3 nucleotides read TGCGCCAGCAGCGTCGGGAGCGGTCTAGGCGAGCAGTACTTC. Residues: CASSVGSGLGEQYF. V usage is TRBV5-1 and J usage is TRBJ2-7; D might be TRBD2 (6 bases). This CDR3 comprises 14 residues. V gave up 4 bases and J gave up 6 bases, with 17 bases separating them. Germline CDR1 SGHRS, CDR2 YFSETQ.

This chain joins TRBV5-4 and TRBJ2-7, with D tentatively TRBD2 (6 bases). The CDR3 has 15 amino acids. The germline V gene encodes CDR1 SGHNT and CDR2 YYREEE (reference sequence). The V end was cut by 4 bases, the J end by 1 base, with 15 bases between. As DNA, the CDR3 is TGTGCCAGCAGCGTAGGAGGGCAGATTTCCTACGAGCAGTACTTC. This translates into CASSVGGQISYEQYF.

CDR3 protein: CASSQSSGSMTETQYF. The CDR3 nucleotides read TGTGCCAGTAGTCAGAGTAGCGGGAGTATGACAGAGACCCAGTACTTC. This chain uses TRBV19 with TRBJ2-5; TRBD2 agrees at 9 bases. Trimming at V came to 5 bases and at J to 4 bases, leaving 11 bases not matched to a gene. This CDR3 contains 16 residues. Germline values: CDR1 LNHDA, CDR2 SQIVND (reference sequence). Filled out from reference TRBV19 and TRBJ2-5, the complete variable domain reads DGGITQSPKYLFRKEGQNVTLSCEQNLNHDAMYWYRQDPGQGLRLIYYSQIVNDFQKGDIAEGYSVSREKKESFPLTVTSAQKNPTAFYLCASSQSSGSMTETQYFGPGTRLLVL.

This clone has a single count. The chain employs TRBV30 and TRBJ1-5; TRBD1 matches 9 bases. Per germline, CDR1 GTSNPN and CDR2 SVGIG (reference sequence). The CDR3 totals 16 residues. The V segment lost 0 bases and the J segment 4 bases; nucleotides outside the gene matches: 7. CDR3 DNA: TGTGCCTGGAGTGTACGTGGACAGGGGTCGAATCAGCCCCAGCATTTT. Amino acid sequence: CAWSVRGQGSNQPQHF.

The chain carries TRBV5-1 and TRBJ2-5; D call uncertain. The CDR3 extends over 15 amino acids. V lost 0 bases and J 4 bases, leaving 13 bases between the germline ends. CDR1 and CDR2 (germline): SGHRS, YFSETQ. The CDR3 protein is CASSLADPLRETQYF. The CDR3 DNA is TGCGCCAGCAGCTTGGCTGATCCGCTGCGAGAGACCCAGTACTTC. Using reference TRBV5-1 and TRBJ2-5 for the parts outside the CDR3, the full variable domain is KAGVTQTPRYLIKTRGQQVTLSCSPISGHRSVSWYQQTPGQGLQFLFEYFSETQRNKGNFPGRFSGRQFSNSRSEMNVSTLELGDSALYLCASSLADPLRETQYFGPGTRLLVL.

Only one count was recorded for this clone. The chain combines TRBV5-4 with TRBJ2-1, with 8 bases that match TRBD2. The CDR3 spans 15 residues. J lost 3 bases, V lost 3 bases, and 5 bases had no gene match. Germline-derived CDR1 and CDR2 are SGHNT and YYREEE (reference sequence). This CDR3 is CASSSNSGDYNEQFF. The CDR3 nucleotides read TGTGCCAGCAGCTCTAATAGCGGGGACTACAATGAGCAGTTCTTC.

The gene calls are TRBV10-1 and TRBJ2-1, with D possibly TRBD2 on 6 matching bases. Per germline, CDR1 WNHNN and CDR2 SYGVQD (reference sequence). The CDR3 has 16 amino acids. V was cut by 3 bases and J by 2 bases, with 14 bases left in between. CDR3 sequence reads: CASSDLGRGTYNEQFF. CDR3 bases: TGCGCCAGCAGTGATTTGGGGCGGGGTACCTACAATGAGCAGTTCTTC.

This sequence joins TRBV6-2 or TRBV6-3 and TRBJ2-5; 8 bases align to TRBD2. Germline V lookup: CDR1 MNHEY, CDR2 SVGEGT. This CDR3 has 16 residues. Germline trimming cut 7 bases from V and 5 bases from J; bases unmatched to any gene: 15. The CDR3 sequence: CASNPRGAGASETQYF. In nucleotides, the CDR3 is TGTGCCAGCAACCCACGGGGAGCGGGGGCGTCGGAGACCCAGTACTTC.

This sequence joins TRBV11-2 and TRBJ2-3, with TRBD2 matching 9 bases. The ends lost 4 bases at V and 2 bases at J; junction bases unmatched: 10. The germline V gene has CDR1 SGHAT and CDR2 FQNNGV. CDR3 length equals 17 residues. The CDR3 nucleotides read TGTGCCAGCAGCTCGTTAGCGGGGGCTCTTATCACAGATACGCAGTATTTT. Encoded protein: CASSSLAGALITDTQYF.

J is TRBJ1-2 and V is TRBV20-1; tentatively, D is TRBD1 (6 bases). Germline V gene lookup returns CDR1 DFQATT and CDR2 SNEGSKA (reference sequence). V was clipped by 4 bases and J by 8 bases, with 11 bases between them. CDR3 length: 11 amino acids. CDR3 amino acids: CSAMRQAGYTF. In nucleotides, the CDR3 is TGCAGTGCTATGAGACAGGCCGGCTACACCTTC.

The CDR3 DNA follows: TGTGCCAGCAGCTTTTATGACAGTCCTGAAGCTTTCTTT. Amino acid sequence: CASSFYDSPEAFF. J is TRBJ1-1 and V is TRBV7-3, with D possibly being TRBD1 (5 bases). V lost 3 bases and J 6 bases, leaving 11 bases between the germline ends. Per the germline V gene, CDR1 is SGHTA and CDR2 is FQGTGA. The length of the CDR3 is 13 residues. Supplemented by reference TRBV7-3 and TRBJ1-1, the full variable domain reads GAGVSQTPSNKVTEKGKYVELRCDPISGHTALYWYRQSLGQGPEFLIYFQGTGAADDSGLPNDRFFAVRPEGSVSTLKIQRTERGDSAVYLCASSFYDSPEAFFGQGTRLTVV.